This passage covers 29 T cell receptor beta chains from one sample sequenced in a study of control samples from healthy donors and cancer patients. The data were produced by immunoSEQ multiplex PCR, yet TCRdb's version contains in-frame clones alone and is incomplete. The sample has roughly 190,000 clones, about nine tenths seen once. Sequencing input: blood. These TCRs come from a man aged 30 to 39 in good health.

The gene calls are TRBV18 and TRBJ2-2; D is uncertain. The CDR3 consists of 15 residues. The V and J ends lost 3 bases and 1 base respectively, with 9 bases between them. The germline gives CDR1 KGHSH, CDR2 LQKENI. The CDR3 bases are TGTGCCAGCTCACCTCAAGCAGGGAACACCGGGGAGCTGTTTTTT. Translated, it gives CASSPQAGNTGELFF.

The V and J genes are TRBV10-1 and TRBJ1-5; no clear D gene. The germline V gene has CDR1 WNHNN and CDR2 SYGVQD (reference sequence). The CDR3 consists of 13 residues. V shed 3 bases and J shed 4 bases, with 7 bases lying between them. The CDR3 is CASSEEGNQPQHF. The CDR3 DNA is TGCGCCAGCAGTGAAGAAGGAAATCAGCCCCAGCATTTT.

This chain joins TRBV12-3 or TRBV12-4 and TRBJ2-1; D is unresolved. Trimming stripped 8 bases from V and 9 bases from J, with 17 bases between. The CDR3 runs to 13 residues. The CDR3 DNA reads TGTGCCAGCCTAAGACAAGAGTGGAGTGAGCAGTTCTTC. Its protein is CASLRQEWSEQFF.

Here the CDR3 reads CASSIGQPNTEAFF. CDR3 nucleotide sequence: TGTGCCAGTAGTATCGGACAGCCGAACACTGAAGCTTTCTTT. The gene calls are TRBV19 and TRBJ1-1, with D maybe TRBD1 (6 bases). The CDR3 runs to 14 residues. The ends were cut back, 3 bases at V and 1 base at J, with 9 bases in the middle. Germline CDR1 LNHDA, CDR2 SQIVND (reference sequence).

CDR3 loop: CASSKGTSGGATSYEQYF. In nucleotides, the CDR3 is TGCGCCAGCAGCAAGGGGACTAGCGGGGGGGCTACTTCCTACGAGCAGTACTTC. The V call is TRBV5-1, the J call TRBJ2-7, with 16 positions matching TRBD2. This CDR3 is 18 amino acids long. Germline values: CDR1 SGHRS, CDR2 YFSETQ. With V trimmed by 4 bases and J by 1 base, 8 bases remained unmatched.

The CDR3 loop is CSVEAGPYGYTF. The CDR3, as DNA: TGCAGCGTTGAGGCAGGGCCCTATGGCTACACCTTC. The rearrangement links TRBV29-1 to TRBJ1-2, with a possible D match to TRBD1 (5 bases). V was shortened by 3 bases and J by 4 bases, with 9 bases between the two germline ends. The CDR3 loop spans 12 amino acids. The germline V gene has CDR1 SQVTM and CDR2 ANQGSEA. Full variable domain (missing parts from reference TRBV29-1 and TRBJ1-2): SAVISQKPSRDICQRGTSLTIQCQVDSQVTMMFWYRQQPGQSLTLIATANQGSEATYESGFVIDKFPISRPNLTFSTLTVSNMSPEDSSIYLCSVEAGPYGYTFGSGTRLTVV.

The chain couples TRBV29-1 to TRBJ2-1; 7 bases line up with TRBD1. The CDR3 consists of 13 residues. Germline CDR1 and CDR2: SQVTM and ANQGSEA. V was pared by 6 bases and J by 5 bases, with 7 bases of the junction left unmatched. The CDR3, as DNA: TGCAGCGTAAACCCGGGACAGCACAATGAGCAGTTCTTC. Residues: CSVNPGQHNEQFF.

The chain couples TRBV24-1 to TRBJ1-5; D possibly corresponds to TRBD1 (5 bases). The germline CDR1 and CDR2 sequences are KGHDR and SFDVKD. The CDR3 sequence is 14 residues long. Trimming cost V 3 bases and J 1 base, with 6 bases left between them. The CDR3 is CATSDRTSNQPQHF. Here the CDR3 DNA reads TGTGCCACCAGTGATCGGACAAGCAATCAGCCCCAGCATTTT.

The V and J genes are TRBV5-6 and TRBJ1-6, with 8 bases identical to TRBD1. This CDR3 is 18 amino acids long. The J segment lost 0 bases and the V segment lost 4 bases, leaving 9 bases of the junction unmatched. Germline loops: CDR1 SGHDT, CDR2 YYEEEE. CDR3 residues: CASSQLTGANSYNSPLHF. DNA of the CDR3: TGTGCCAGCAGCCAGTTGACAGGGGCCAACTCCTATAATTCACCCCTCCACTTT. The whole variable domain, filled in from reference TRBV5-6 and TRBJ1-6, reads DAGVTQSPTHLIKTRGQQVTLRCSPKSGHDTVSWYQQALGQGPQFIFQYYEEEERQRGNFPDRFSGHQFPNYSSELNVNALLLGDSALYLCASSQLTGANSYNSPLHFGNGTRLTVT.

The sample holds one count of this clone. This chain joins TRBV2 and TRBJ2-2; 7 bases agree with TRBD1. This CDR3 contains 14 residues. Germline V lookup: CDR1 SNHLY, CDR2 FYNNEI. J lost 4 bases, V lost 5 bases, and 4 bases had no gene match. The CDR3 reads CASSQTGATGELFF. For the CDR3, the DNA is TGTGCCAGCAGTCAAACAGGGGCCACCGGGGAGCTGTTTTTT. Full variable domain (remainder filled in from reference TRBV2 and TRBJ2-2): EPEVTQTPSHQVTQMGQEVILRCVPISNHLYFYWYRQILGQKVEFLVSFYNNEISEKSEIFDDQFSVERPDGSNFTLKIRSTKLEDSAMYFCASSQTGATGELFFGEGSRLTVL.

The chain couples TRBV27 to TRBJ1-5, with D hard to call. The CDR3 is 12 residues long. Trimming took off 6 bases at V and 2 bases at J, with 5 bases between the two ends. CDR1 and CDR2 from the germline V gene are MNHEY and SMNVEV (reference sequence). The CDR3, as DNA: TGTGCCAGCAGAAGGGGCAATCAGCCCCAGCATTTT. This codes for CASRRGNQPQHF.

This rearrangement joins TRBV13 to TRBJ2-3, with 7 nucleotides matching TRBD1. V dropped 2 bases and J dropped 0; count of bases not matched to a gene: 8. The CDR3 sequence is 17 residues long. The germline CDR1 and CDR2 sequences are PRHDT and FYEKMQ (reference sequence). DNA of the CDR3: TGTGCCAGCAGCTTAATCAGTGAGGGGGCGAGCACAGATACGCAGTATTTT. Protein product: CASSLISEGASTDTQYF.

The CDR3 bases are TGTGCCAGCAGCGTAGACGGAGATACGCAGTATTTT. It is translated as CASSVDGDTQYF. V is TRBV9 and J is TRBJ2-3; no definite D call. The length of the CDR3 is 12 residues. V was pared by 0 bases and J by 5 bases, with 4 bases between. CDR1 and CDR2 (germline): SGDLS, YYNGEE.

The genes are TRBV2 and TRBJ2-3; 7 nucleotides line up with TRBD1. J lost 2 bases, V lost 9 bases, and 5 bases had no gene match. CDR3 length: 13 residues. The V gene's germline CDR1 is SNHLY and CDR2 FYNNEI. The CDR3 protein is CASVRGFTDTQYF. CDR3 nucleotide sequence: TGTGCCAGTGTCAGGGGGTTCACAGATACGCAGTATTTT.

The sample holds one count of this clone. V gene TRBV19 combines with J gene TRBJ2-7; no clear D gene. This CDR3 is 16 amino acids long. The ends were cut back, 1 base at V and 0 bases at J, with 13 bases in the middle. The germline V gene has CDR1 LNHDA and CDR2 SQIVND (reference sequence). CDR3 amino acids: CASSIVLTHASYEQYF. The CDR3 DNA reads as TGTGCCAGTAGTATAGTGTTGACTCACGCCTCCTACGAGCAGTACTTC.

The V gene is TRBV5-6, the J gene TRBJ1-3; D is perhaps TRBD1 (5 bases). Germline V gene lookup returns CDR1 SGHDT and CDR2 YYEEEE. This CDR3 is built from 15 residues. Trimming pared 6 bases from V and 1 base from J, leaving 14 bases between. CDR3 region: CASTLRGGSGNTIYF. The DNA for the CDR3 is TGTGCCAGCACCCTGAGGGGCGGTTCTGGAAACACCATATATTTT.

This clone was counted a single time. This chain uses TRBV25-1 with TRBJ1-2; 9 positions match TRBD1. Losses at the gene ends were 2 bases for V and 3 bases for J; bases not matched to a gene: 10. The CDR3 has 17 residues. Per the germline V gene, CDR1 is MGHDK and CDR2 is SYGVNS. CDR3: CASSETRTGGIDYGYTF. CDR3 in DNA: TGTGCCAGCAGTGAAACCCGAACAGGGGGCATTGACTATGGCTACACCTTC.

This rearrangement joins TRBV2 to TRBJ1-1; D call uncertain. With 3 bases removed from V and 1 base from J, the gap between germline ends came to 6 bases. CDR1 is SNHLY, CDR2 FYNNEI, per germline. The CDR3 runs 13 residues. The CDR3 DNA reads TGTGCCAGCAGTGATGGCAGGAACACTGAAGCTTTCTTT. Its translation: CASSDGRNTEAFF.

This clone has just one count. A junction boundary mismatches the germline segment, possibly from a read error. The chain is built from TRBV27 and TRBJ2-2, with D perhaps matching TRBD1 (6 bases). CDR3 size: 14 residues. Per the germline V gene, CDR1 is MNHEY and CDR2 is SMNVEV (reference sequence). The CDR3 is CASSRTEGHRGAVF. For the CDR3, the DNA is TGTGCCAGCAGTCGGACAGAAGGACACCGGGGAGCTGTTTTT.

The chain uses TRBV7-7 and TRBJ2-1; D not resolved. The length of the CDR3 is 15 residues. Germline CDR1 is SSHAT and CDR2 is FNYEAQ (reference sequence). Trimming shortened V by 1 base and J by 0 bases, and 7 bases separated the two germline ends. CDR3 in amino acids: CASSLGVNSYNEQFF. The CDR3 coding sequence is TGTGCCAGCAGCTTAGGCGTCAACTCCTACAATGAGCAGTTCTTC.

This clone was seen only a few times. This chain connects TRBV29-1 to TRBJ1-1; perhaps TRBD1 as D (5 bases). V lost 2 bases and J lost 10, with 14 bases in between. The CDR3 is made up of 12 amino acids. CDR1 and CDR2 from the germline V gene are SQVTM and ANQGSEA. CDR3 loop: CSVETDTAGAFF. The CDR3 DNA reads as TGCAGCGTTGAAACGGACACCGCCGGAGCTTTCTTT.

This clone occurred once. V gene TRBV19 combines with J gene TRBJ1-2; no clear D gene. The germline V gene encodes CDR1 LNHDA and CDR2 SQIVND (reference sequence). Trimming cost V 1 base and J 4 bases, with 13 bases left between them. This CDR3 has 15 residues. The CDR3 nucleotides read TGTGCCAGTAGTATAGGGCCGGCGCTACTCTATGGCTACACCTTC. Its translation is CASSIGPALLYGYTF.

This clone was recorded only once. The chain combines TRBV7-9 with TRBJ1-2; D unclear. V gave up 6 bases and J gave up 4 bases, with 9 bases separating them. The CDR3 is 12 residues long. Germline V CDR1 and CDR2: SEHNR, FQNEAQ (reference sequence). In DNA form, the CDR3 reads TGTGCCAGCAGGGGCTCCTCCTATGGCTACACCTTC. This sequence encodes CASRGSSYGYTF.

The rearrangement links TRBV14 to TRBJ2-5, with D perhaps matching TRBD2 (5 bases). The CDR3 has 14 amino acids. The V end lost 1 base, the J end lost 5 bases, and 11 bases lay between the germline ends. Per germline, CDR1 SGHDN and CDR2 FVKESK. This chain's CDR3 is CASSQARRRETQYF. DNA of the CDR3: TGTGCCAGCAGCCAAGCTCGCAGGAGGGAGACCCAGTACTTC.

This chain connects TRBV7-9 to TRBJ1-1; 10 nucleotides align to TRBD1. The CDR3 has 16 amino acids. Per germline, CDR1 SEHNR and CDR2 FQNEAQ (reference sequence). The trim removed 4 bases at V and 4 bases at J, leaving 9 bases unmatched. The CDR3 protein is CASSYGARDRGTEAFF. CDR3 sequence (DNA): TGTGCCAGCAGCTATGGAGCCCGGGACAGGGGCACTGAAGCTTTCTTT. Full variable domain (remainder filled in from reference TRBV7-9 and TRBJ1-1): DTGVSQNPRHKITKRGQNVTFRCDPISEHNRLYWYRQTLGQGPEFLTYFQNEAQLEKSRLLSDRFSAERPKGSFSTLEIQRTEQGDSAMYLCASSYGARDRGTEAFFGQGTRLTVV.

This clone was counted a few times. This chain uses TRBV4-2 with TRBJ1-4; unclear D gene. Trimming removed 0 bases from V and 7 bases from J, with 9 bases in between. The CDR3 loop spans 14 amino acids. CDR1 is LGHNA and CDR2 is YNFKEQ in the germline V gene. CDR3 loop: CASSQEVVGEKLFF. The CDR3 nucleotides are TGTGCCAGCAGCCAAGAAGTTGTGGGTGAAAAACTGTTTTTT.

The chain combines TRBV15 with TRBJ1-5, with D uncertain. The V end was cut by 5 bases, the J end by 2 bases, with 10 bases between. Germline assignment: CDR1 LNHNV and CDR2 YYDKDF (reference sequence). The CDR3 has 14 amino acids. CDR3 residues: CATSPVLGNQPQHF. DNA for the CDR3: TGTGCCACCAGCCCGGTCCTGGGCAATCAGCCCCAGCATTTT.

This clone has just one count. The chain employs TRBV9 and TRBJ2-7; no definite D call. The germline V gene encodes CDR1 SGDLS and CDR2 YYNGEE. The V gene lost 4 bases and the J gene lost 4 bases, with 12 bases spanning the gap. The CDR3 length is 13 residues. The CDR3 DNA sequence: TGTGCCAGCAGCCCTCGATGGGGTTACGAGCAGTACTTC. It codes for CASSPRWGYEQYF. The complete variable domain, with remaining parts taken from reference TRBV9 and TRBJ2-7, reads DSGVTQTPKHLITATGQRVTLRCSPRSGDLSVYWYQQSLDQGLQFLIQYYNGEERAKGNILERFSAQQFPDLHSELNLSSLELGDSALYFCASSPRWGYEQYFGPGTRLTVT.

The V gene is TRBV27, the J gene TRBJ1-1; no reliable D call. The V gene's germline CDR1 is MNHEY and CDR2 SMNVEV (reference sequence). The CDR3 is 16 amino acids. Trimming pared 0 bases from V and 1 base from J, leaving 12 bases between. This CDR3 is CASSLSRGSWNTEAFF. The CDR3 DNA follows: TGTGCCAGCAGTTTATCCCGAGGGAGTTGGAACACTGAAGCTTTCTTT.